Reported below is one TCR beta chain. This sample was included in a study of blood T cell repertoires in COVID-19. Study context: The United States, Italy and Spain supplied acute and convalescent COVID-19 samples. Nucleic acid was either cDNA or gDNA, and it came from T cells, B-cell-depleted T cells, or PBMCs.

Recovered Cohort 3 donors showed two negative PCRs, clearance, or symptom resolution. This CDR3 is built from 15 residues. Losses at the gene ends were 2 bases for V and 2 bases for J; bases not matched to a gene: 5. The germline CDR1 and CDR2 sequences are KGHSH and LQKENI. Per the authors' pipeline: Researchers report that nucleated cell counts were estimated from reference gene primer amplification. Profiled with immunoSEQ multiplex PCR; TCRdb holds only in-frame clones, not every one. The V and J calls and clone size are taken from that table; D and trimming were inferred from the DNA. The repertoire holds approximately 480,000 clones, with 87% as singletons.

Sequences were obtained from PBMCs or T cells enriched from blood (not recorded which). This TCR derives from a young woman who had recovered from COVID-19. The chain joins TRBV18 to TRBJ2-7; TRBD1 agrees at 8 bases. The CDR3 DNA sequence: TGTGCCAGCTCACCAAGGCGACAGGGGACCTACGAGCAGTACTTC. Protein sequence: CASSPRRQGTYEQYF.